The 26 T cell receptor beta chains presented below share a single source sample, sequenced in a study of CD8 T cells in ankylosing spondylitis. Broader study findings: Fewer than 10 highly homologous variants made up a TCR beta motif that seemed to typify ankylosing spondylitis blood.

TCRdb re-called the 5' RACE reads with MiXCR, one entry per CDR3 protein. The sample includes roughly 450,000 distinct CDR3 sequences, roughly 25% of them seen just once. Their antigen targets remain unknown. Sequenced input: blood, either unsorted or a sorted T cell fraction (not recorded which). Receptors originate from a male donor with ankylosing spondylitis.

The chain employs TRBV18 and TRBJ2-3, with TRBD1 matching over 8 bases. The J segment lost 6 bases and the V segment lost 6 bases, leaving 8 bases of the junction unmatched. In germline, CDR1 is KGHSH, CDR2 LQKENI. The CDR3 consists of 14 residues. The CDR3 loop reads CASSPLQGEDTQYF. Here the CDR3 DNA reads TGTGCCAGCTCGCCGCTACAGGGGGAGGATACGCAGTATTTT.

As for this clonotype: Relative to the germline gene, one junction end is altered; a read error may explain this. CDR3 in amino acids: CASSLDWTSEAF. The DNA of the CDR3 is TGTGCCAGCAGCTTAGACTGGACTAGCGAGGCCTTC. The chain carries TRBV11-2 and TRBJ2-1; 9 bases are shared with TRBD2. CDR1 is SGHAT and CDR2 is FQNNGV in the germline V gene. The CDR3 is 12 residues long.

This CDR3 reads CASSPGGYNTGELFF. The CDR3 nucleotides are TGTGCCAGCAGTCCGGGGGGCTATAACACCGGGGAGCTGTTTTTT. The chain recombines TRBV7-7 with TRBJ2-2, with D perhaps TRBD2 (7 bases). CDR3 length equals 15 residues. The V end lost 6 bases, the J end lost 2 bases, and 13 bases lay between the germline ends. The germline V gene has CDR1 SSHAT and CDR2 FNYEAQ (reference sequence).

This clonotype occurred a few times. The J gene is TRBJ2-3, the V gene TRBV5-1; unclear D gene. Trimming took off 3 bases at V and 1 base at J, with 9 bases between the two ends. The V gene's germline CDR1 is SGHRS and CDR2 YFSETQ. CDR3 size: 14 residues. The CDR3 spells CASSYGRRTDTQYF. The DNA of the CDR3 is TGCGCCAGCAGCTACGGCCGGCGCACAGATACGCAGTATTTT.

The chain employs TRBV20-1 and TRBJ2-2, with TRBD1 identical over 9 bases. The CDR3 totals 16 residues. V lost 0 bases, J lost 2 bases, and 4 bases stayed unmatched. Germline CDR1 and CDR2: DFQATT and SNEGSKA (reference sequence). CDR3 coding DNA: TGCAGTGCTAGAGATAGGACAGGGGACAACACCGGGGAGCTGTTTTTT. The encoded protein is CSARDRTGDNTGELFF.

This clonotype was observed at least ten times. This chain connects TRBV6-2 or TRBV6-3 to TRBJ2-7; perhaps TRBD2 as D (6 bases). CDR1 is MNHEY and CDR2 is SVGEGT in the germline V gene. The CDR3 extends over 12 amino acids. Trimming stripped 5 bases from V and 8 bases from J, with 13 bases between. In DNA, the CDR3 is TGTGCCAGCAGTACCCGGAGGGACCAGCAGTACGTC. Protein: CASSTRRDQQYV.

This sequence joins TRBV11-2 and TRBJ2-5; 12 bases agree with TRBD2. The CDR3 sequence is 17 residues long. Germline V gives CDR1 SGHAT, CDR2 FQNNGV. V lost 2 bases to trimming and J lost 5 bases; unmatched junction nucleotides: 9. The CDR3 DNA is TGTGCCAGCAGCTTATATCGACTAGCGGGAGTTACGGAGACCCAGTACTTC. It is translated as CASSLYRLAGVTETQYF.

This clonotype has only a few counts. The chain employs TRBV5-1 and TRBJ1-1; D is unresolved. The CDR3 extends over 15 amino acids. V dropped 0 bases and J dropped 3 bases, with 12 bases sitting between them. The germline V gene encodes CDR1 SGHRS and CDR2 YFSETQ. DNA of the CDR3: TGCGCCAGCAGCTTGGCCGTGGCGGGCTACACTGAAGCTTTCTTT. Translation: CASSLAVAGYTEAFF.

The chain carries TRBV12-3 or TRBV12-4 and TRBJ1-2; D uncertain. V was pared by 1 base and J by 6 bases, with 9 bases between. The CDR3 runs to 13 residues. DNA of the CDR3: TGTGCCAGCAGTTTAGGGCAGGTCGATGGCTACACCTTC. Translating it yields CASSLGQVDGYTF.

This chain joins TRBV15 and TRBJ2-7, with unresolved D. Trimming cost V 4 bases and J 6 bases, with 13 bases left between them. The CDR3 totals 13 residues. Germline V gives CDR1 LNHNV, CDR2 YYDKDF (reference sequence). Here the CDR3 reads CATSISSTREQYF. CDR3 in DNA: TGTGCCACCAGCATTAGCTCCACGCGCGAGCAGTACTTC.

This clonotype appeared once. The chain joins TRBV5-1 to TRBJ1-2; the D gene is possibly TRBD1 (6 bases). The ends were cut back, 6 bases at V and 6 bases at J, with 15 bases in the middle. Germline values: CDR1 SGHRS, CDR2 YFSETQ. The CDR3 has 13 residues. CDR3 coding DNA: TGCGCCAGCAATCGGGCGGAGGGGGATGGCTACACCTTC. It codes for CASNRAEGDGYTF.

Only one count was recorded for this clonotype. V usage is TRBV25-1 and J usage is TRBJ1-5, with no clear D. Trimming stripped 1 base from V and 1 base from J, with 5 bases between. This CDR3 has 14 amino acids. CDR1 and CDR2 from the germline V gene are MGHDK and SYGVNS. The CDR3 bases are TGTGCCAGCAGTGAATTGGGGAGCAATCAGCCCCAGCATTTT. Its translation is CASSELGSNQPQHF.

The table lists this clonotype with a few counts. The CDR3 region has the DNA TGTGCCAGCAGCCCCCGCCTTGGACTCGACCTGGTGAATGAGCAGTTCTTC. Its protein product is CASSPRLGLDLVNEQFF. The chain is built from TRBV2 and TRBJ2-1; TRBD2 is a possible D gene (5 bases). V was clipped by 6 bases and J by 7 bases, with 25 bases between them. This CDR3 has 17 residues. Looked up from germline, CDR1 is SNHLY and CDR2 is FYNNEI. The full variable domain, in which reference TRBV2 and TRBJ2-1 provide the parts outside the CDR3, is EPEVTQTPSHQVTQMGQEVILRCVPISNHLYFYWYRQILGQKVEFLVSFYNNEISEKSEIFDDQFSVERPDGSNFTLKIRSTKLEDSAMYFCASSPRLGLDLVNEQFFGPGTRLTVL.

The CDR3 reads CASSLGGKRTYEQYF. The CDR3 coding sequence is TGTGCCAGCAGCTTAGGAGGAAAGCGGACCTACGAGCAGTACTTC. V is TRBV7-9 and J is TRBJ2-7; D might be TRBD2 (5 bases). The ends were cut back, 1 base at V and 2 bases at J, with 12 bases in the middle. CDR1 is SEHNR and CDR2 is FQNEAQ in the germline V gene (reference sequence). The CDR3 is 15 residues long.

This clonotype appeared a few times. V usage is TRBV7-9 and J usage is TRBJ1-1; TRBD1 might be the D (5 bases). The germline gives CDR1 SEHNR, CDR2 FQNEAQ (reference sequence). With 5 bases removed from V and 2 bases from J, the gap between germline ends came to 12 bases. The CDR3 has 14 amino acids. CDR3 region: CASSLLGANTEAFF. The DNA of the CDR3 is TGTGCCAGCAGCCTCCTCGGGGCCAACACTGAAGCTTTCTTT. Drawing the rest from reference TRBV7-9 and TRBJ1-1, the complete variable domain is DTGVSQNPRHKITKRGQNVTFRCDPISEHNRLYWYRQTLGQGPEFLTYFQNEAQLEKSRLLSDRFSAERPKGSFSTLEIQRTEQGDSAMYLCASSLLGANTEAFFGQGTRLTVV.

The chain uses TRBV5-6 and TRBJ1-2, with 8 bases identical to TRBD1. The J segment lost 4 bases and the V segment lost 4 bases, leaving 15 bases of the junction unmatched. CDR1 SGHDT and CDR2 YYEEEE come from the germline V gene. CDR3 length: 17 amino acids. The CDR3 is CASSPYRRDRTLYGYTF. The CDR3 nucleotides are TGTGCCAGCAGCCCTTACCGCCGGGACAGGACCCTCTATGGCTACACCTTC.

The V call is TRBV30, the J call TRBJ1-5; 8 nucleotides agree with TRBD1. Germline V lookup: CDR1 GTSNPN, CDR2 SVGIG (reference sequence). The CDR3 contains 15 residues. The V gene end was trimmed by 1 base and the J gene end by 7 bases; junction bases not matched to a gene: 9. CDR3 in amino acids: CAWSAKDRALQPQHF. The CDR3, as DNA: TGTGCCTGGAGTGCCAAGGACAGGGCCTTGCAGCCCCAGCATTTT.

The chain links TRBV12-3 or TRBV12-4 to TRBJ2-1; D call uncertain. V lost 7 bases to trimming and J lost 3 bases, with 10 bases between them. CDR3 size: 13 residues. The CDR3 coding sequence is TGTGCCAGCACCAATACAAACTACAATGAGCAGTTCTTC. Its protein product is CASTNTNYNEQFF.

The J gene is TRBJ2-5, the V gene TRBV9; D unclear. CDR1 is SGDLS, CDR2 YYNGEE, per germline. The CDR3 has 15 amino acids. The V end lost 0 bases, the J end lost 1 base, and 10 bases lay between the germline ends. CDR3 DNA sequence: TGTGCCAGCAGCGTAGTCTCTAGACCCCAAGAGACCCAGTACTTC. It specifies CASSVVSRPQETQYF.

The table lists this clonotype with a few counts. This sequence joins TRBV18 and TRBJ2-1, with unresolved D. The CDR3 has 15 residues. V was pared by 2 bases and J by 0 bases, with 8 bases between. Germline V gene sequence: CDR1 KGHSH, CDR2 LQKENI. The CDR3 protein is CASSPGQVSYNEQFF. In nucleotides, the CDR3 is TGTGCCAGCTCACCAGGGCAGGTCTCCTACAATGAGCAGTTCTTC.

The CDR3 DNA is TGTGCCAGCAGGCGTACAGGGTTCACTGAAGCTTTCTTT. It specifies CASRRTGFTEAFF. V gene TRBV12-3 or TRBV12-4 combines with J gene TRBJ1-1; D may be TRBD1 (6 bases). The CDR3 has 13 residues. The V gene lost 6 bases and the J gene lost 4 bases, with 12 bases spanning the gap.

This clonotype was seen a handful of times. The V gene is TRBV27, the J gene TRBJ2-7; D ambiguous. Trimming removed 5 bases from V and 0 bases from J, with 14 bases in between. Germline values: CDR1 MNHEY, CDR2 SMNVEV (reference sequence). CDR3 size: 15 residues. CDR3 amino acids: CASSPFRVSSYEQYF. The DNA of the CDR3 is TGTGCCAGCAGTCCCTTCCGCGTGAGCTCCTACGAGCAGTACTTC.

The chain links TRBV11-1 to TRBJ2-1; 9 nucleotides agree with TRBD2. After removal of 3 bases from V and 7 bases from J, the junction contained 16 bases not matched to a gene. The CDR3 contains 18 residues. In germline, CDR1 is SGHAT, CDR2 FQDESV (reference sequence). The CDR3 protein is CASSFPTAGSGSRNEQFF. DNA for the CDR3: TGTGCCAGCAGCTTCCCGACGGCGGGTAGCGGGAGTAGAAATGAGCAGTTCTTC.

The gene calls are TRBV20-1 and TRBJ1-6; maybe TRBD1 (5 bases). The V end was cut by 1 base, the J end by 5 bases, with 6 bases between. Per the germline V gene, CDR1 is DFQATT and CDR2 is SNEGSKA (reference sequence). CDR3 length: 13 residues. For the CDR3, the DNA is TGCAGTGCTAGAGGAGGGGATAATTCACCCCTCCACTTT. It specifies CSARGGDNSPLHF.

There are a few counts of this clonotype. The genes are TRBV9 and TRBJ2-2; 7 bases match TRBD2. The CDR3 covers 16 residues. Germline V gives CDR1 SGDLS, CDR2 YYNGEE. The ends lost 2 bases at V and 2 bases at J; junction bases unmatched: 6. CDR3 in DNA: TGTGCCAGCAGCGTCGTAACGGGAGGTAACACCGGGGAGCTGTTTTTT. Translated, it gives CASSVVTGGNTGELFF.

In its sample, this clonotype was seen a few times. The CDR3 sequence: CASSLEGRNTQYF. CDR3 DNA sequence: TGTGCCAGCAGTTTAGAGGGGAGAAATACGCAGTATTTT. This rearrangement joins TRBV12-3 or TRBV12-4 to TRBJ2-3, with D perhaps assigned TRBD1 or TRBD2 (5 bases each). The germline V and J ends were trimmed by 1 base and 7 bases, with 9 bases remaining between them. The CDR3 contains 13 residues.